This T cell receptor (beta chain) stems from a study of blood T cell repertoires in COVID-19. Study background: In each case, the material was cDNA or gDNA derived from T cells, B-cell-depleted T cells, or PBMCs.

Methods used by the authors: Reference gene primer amplification in the assay estimated nucleated cell counts. Sequencing was performed with immunoSEQ multiplex PCR; in TCRdb, only in-frame clones are kept and a portion is missing. The DNA was the basis for D and trimming; V, J and clone size are from that table. Of around 200,000 clones in the sample, approximately 85% were seen once. The CDR3 contains 16 residues. The J segment lost 0 bases and the V segment lost 2 bases, leaving 9 bases of the junction unmatched. The germline V gene has CDR1 GTSNPN and CDR2 SVGIG (reference sequence). The age range of participants was about 18 to 90 years, with residence in about 25 US areas.

This chain links TRBV30 with TRBJ1-1; TRBD1 aligns across 7 bases. This sequence was found in a middle-aged man who had recovered from COVID-19. The sequenced sample was PBMCs or T cells enriched from blood (not recorded which). The CDR3 here is CAWSTGTVSLNTEAFF. The CDR3 DNA reads TGTGCCTGGAGTACCGGGACAGTGAGCTTGAACACTGAAGCTTTCTTT.